This T cell receptor beta chain was retrieved from a study of control samples from healthy donors and cancer patients. CDR1 is SGHDN, CDR2 FVKESK, per germline. The CDR3 is 13 amino acids. Trimming cost V 7 bases and J 5 bases; bases outside gene matches: 1. Profiled with immunoSEQ multiplex PCR; TCRdb holds only in-frame clones, not every one. The table shows fewer than 200,000 clones, with approximately 92% occurring only once. The receptor was isolated from a man younger than 30 in good health. Sequencing was done on a sample of blood. This chain joins TRBV14 and TRBJ2-5, with 13 bases lining up with TRBD2. The chain's CDR3 is CASKGLAGETQYF. The CDR3 DNA sequence: TGTGCCAGCAAGGGACTAGCGGGGGAGACCCAGTACTTC.